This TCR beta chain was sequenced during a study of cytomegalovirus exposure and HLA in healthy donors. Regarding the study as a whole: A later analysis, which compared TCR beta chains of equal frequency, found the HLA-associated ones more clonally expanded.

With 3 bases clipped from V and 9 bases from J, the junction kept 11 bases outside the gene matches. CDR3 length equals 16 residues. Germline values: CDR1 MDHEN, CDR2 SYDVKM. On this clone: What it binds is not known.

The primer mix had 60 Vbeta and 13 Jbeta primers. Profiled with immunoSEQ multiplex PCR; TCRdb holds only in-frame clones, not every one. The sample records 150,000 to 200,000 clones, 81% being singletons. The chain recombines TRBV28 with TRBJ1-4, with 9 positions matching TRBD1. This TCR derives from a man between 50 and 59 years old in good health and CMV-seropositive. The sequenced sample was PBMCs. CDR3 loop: CASSFRPGQGSQKLFF. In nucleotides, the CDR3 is TGTGCCAGCAGTTTCAGACCCGGACAGGGGTCCCAAAAACTGTTTTTT.